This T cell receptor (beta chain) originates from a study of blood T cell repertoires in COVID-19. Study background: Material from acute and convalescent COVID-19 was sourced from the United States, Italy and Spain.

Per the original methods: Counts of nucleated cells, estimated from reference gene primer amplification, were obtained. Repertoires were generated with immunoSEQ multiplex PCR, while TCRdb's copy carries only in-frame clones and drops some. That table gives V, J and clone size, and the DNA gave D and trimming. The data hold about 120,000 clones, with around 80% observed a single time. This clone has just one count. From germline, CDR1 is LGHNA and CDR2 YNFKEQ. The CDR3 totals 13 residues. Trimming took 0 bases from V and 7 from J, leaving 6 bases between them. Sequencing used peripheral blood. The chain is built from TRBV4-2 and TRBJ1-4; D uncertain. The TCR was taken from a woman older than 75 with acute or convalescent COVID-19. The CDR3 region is CASSQDRSEKLFF. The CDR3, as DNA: TGTGCCAGCAGCCAAGATAGGAGTGAAAAACTGTTTTTT.